This T cell receptor (beta chain) originates from a study of CXCR3-negative and CXCR3-positive naive CD8 T cells. Turning to this clonotype: Its antigen is unidentified.

All CD8+ T cell subsets were sorted in triplicate at roughly 280,000 cells each. CDR1 and CDR2 (germline): SGHNT, YENEEA. This CDR3 is 16 amino acids long. Study conclusions and caveats: Partially decreased CXCR3 expression was recorded after cryopreservation, and fresh PBMCs were used in most assays. Naive cells used TRBV-TRBJ genes in much the same way whether CXCR3-negative or CXCR3-positive; memory cells did not.

In preparing the TRB cDNA libraries, 5' RACE with UMI labels was used. Each CDR3 protein gets one entry in TCRdb, which reprocessed the 5' RACE reads and gives no DNA. The sample totals about 43,000 distinct CDR3 sequences. The V gene is TRBV11-3, the J gene TRBJ2-3; absent DNA, TCRdb's TRBD2 call cannot be checked. This clonotype originated in a human donor in good health. Some clones in this sample may be carry-over from other donors' samples. Sequenced input: memory CD8+ T cells from blood. The CDR3: CASSFPGGGDLDTQYF.